This is a list of T cell receptor beta chains from one sample in a study of T cells in Graves' hyperthyroidism and ophthalmopathy. Each CDR3 protein gets one entry after TCRdb re-called the multiplex PCR reads with MiXCR. The sample has about 420,000 distinct CDR3 sequences, about an eighth seen once. The sample comprised blood. These receptors originate from a woman aged 18-29 years with Graves' hyperthyroidism. Both conserved end residues are part of each CDR3. The D gene is left open where the match is weak. Clone size is given for some rows only: seen once, a few or many times, or a class if the clone is expanded.

TRBJ2-1 TRBV10-1 few . CASSDREVLSHEQFF TGCGCCAGCAGCGACAGGGAGGTGTTGTCGCATGAGCAGTTCTTC
TRBJ2-7 TRBV4-1 . . CASSQDHPYEQYF TGCGCCAGCAGCCAAGATCACCCCTACGAGCAGTACTTC
TRBJ2-3 TRBV20-1 many TRBD2 CSASAKAGGTDTQYF TGCAGTGCTTCGGCTAAAGCGGGAGGCACAGATACGCAGTATTTT
TRBJ2-2 TRBV19 few TRBD1 CASSISAGGLAGELFF TGTGCCAGTAGTATTTCGGCAGGGGGTTTGGCCGGGGAGCTGTTTTTT
TRBJ2-5 TRBV2 . TRBD2 CASSEALRGEETQYF TGTGCCAGCAGTGAAGCGCTTCGGGGGGAGGAGACCCAGTACTTC
TRBJ2-3 TRBV7-8 many TRBD2 CASSPTSQVSSTDTQYF TGTGCCAGCAGCCCGACTAGCCAGGTCTCTAGCACAGATACGCAGTATTTT
TRBJ1-1 TRBV15 many . CATSRGGRMNTEAFF TGTGCCACCAGCAGAGGTGGCAGGATGAACACTGAAGCTTTCTTT
TRBJ1-1 TRBV6-1 . . CASSGGMNTEAFF TGTGCCAGCAGTGGAGGAATGAACACTGAAGCTTTCTTT
TRBJ2-5 TRBV18 many . CASSLGATEETQYF TGTGCCAGCTCGCTAGGGGCCACAGAAGAGACCCAGTACTTC
TRBJ1-5 TRBV28 few . CASSFLGDNNQPQHF TGTGCCAGCAGTTTCCTGGGGGACAACAATCAGCCCCAGCATTTT
TRBJ1-5 TRBV7-2 many . CASSWTQGQPQHF TGTGCCAGCAGCTGGACACAGGGACAGCCCCAGCATTTT
TRBJ2-7 TRBV2 many TRBD2 CASPGLAGGYEQYF TGTGCCAGCCCTGGACTAGCGGGAGGGTACGAGCAGTACTTC
TRBJ2-2 TRBV27 many TRBD1 CASRRQGAGELFF TGTGCCAGCAGAAGACAGGGGGCCGGGGAGCTGTTTTTT
TRBJ2-5 TRBV20-1 . . CSASPVSGQETQYF TGCAGTGCTAGCCCCGTGAGCGGACAAGAGACCCAGTACTTC
TRBJ1-2 TRBV28 few . CASSTGTGHYGYTF TGTGCCAGCAGTACTGGGACGGGACACTATGGCTACACCTTC
TRBJ1-2 TRBV12-3/TRBV12-4 many . CASRGRDNYGYTF TGTGCCAGCAGGGGGAGGGATAACTATGGCTACACCTTC
TRBJ2-3 TRBV9 . . CASSAETRLPEQFAQYF TGTGCCAGCAGCGCAGAAACTCGACTACCGGAACAATTCGCGCAGTATTTT
TRBJ2-5 TRBV20-1 few . CSASDRRGSSKTQYF TGCAGTGCTAGCGACAGACGAGGTAGTTCGAAGACCCAGTACTTC
TRBJ1-4 TRBV5-6 few . CASKRTGSHNEKLFF TGTGCCAGCAAGAGGACCGGGTCGCACAATGAAAAACTGTTTTTT
TRBJ2-1 TRBV20-1 . . CSAKVPLGSYNEQFF TGCAGTGCTAAAGTTCCCCTGGGCTCCTACAATGAGCAGTTCTTC
TRBJ2-7 TRBV29-1 many . CSVYASFPFSYEQYF TGCAGCGTCTACGCCTCCTTCCCTTTCTCCTACGAGCAGTACTTC
TRBJ2-1 TRBV2 many . CARKYDTYNEQFF TGTGCCAGAAAGTACGACACATACAATGAGCAGTTCTTC
TRBJ2-1 TRBV12-3/TRBV12-4 many . CASSFGGAEQFF TGTGCCAGCAGTTTCGGCGGGGCTGAGCAGTTCTTC
TRBJ2-2 TRBV5-1 . . CASTPLENTGELFF TGCGCCAGCACCCCCTTGGAGAACACCGGGGAGCTGTTTTTT
TRBJ1-1 TRBV7-8 few . CASSLGRMPVMNTEAFF TGTGCCAGCAGCTTAGGTAGGATGCCAGTTATGAACACTGAAGCTTTCTTT
TRBJ2-1 TRBV5-1 many . CASSLEDSSYNEQFF TGCGCCAGCAGCTTGGAGGATAGCAGTTACAATGAGCAGTTCTTC
TRBJ2-1 TRBV9 . . CASSVGVVANEQFF TGTGCCAGCAGCGTAGGTGTAGTTGCGAATGAGCAGTTCTTC
TRBJ2-5 TRBV2 many . CASSEAAKTQYF TGTGCCAGCAGTGAAGCTGCGAAGACCCAGTACTTC
TRBJ2-7 TRBV30 many TRBD2 CAWSVMVRGGDEQYF TGTGCCTGGAGTGTAATGGTACGGGGAGGGGACGAGCAGTACTTC
TRBJ1-4 TRBV6-5 few . CASSYSGRANEKLFF TGTGCCAGCAGTTACTCAGGCCGCGCTAATGAAAAACTGTTTTTT
TRBJ1-1 TRBV5-1 . . CASRPLTGFNTEAFF TGCGCCAGCAGGCCCCTGACAGGCTTTAACACTGAAGCTTTCTTT
TRBJ2-1 TRBV27 . . CASSLLLSGKGNEQFF TGTGCCAGCAGTTTATTGTTGTCAGGGAAAGGAAATGAGCAGTTCTTC
TRBJ2-5 TRBV7-2 many . CASSLAGTSGQETQYF TGTGCCAGCAGCTTAGCTGGGACTTCCGGGCAAGAGACCCAGTACTTC
TRBJ1-3 TRBV19 . . CASSIAPGRSGNTIYF TGTGCCAGTAGTATCGCCCCCGGCCGCTCTGGAAACACCATATATTTT
TRBJ2-2 TRBV18 once . CASSPIRPNTGELFF TGTGCCAGCTCACCCATCCGGCCGAACACCGGGGAGCTGTTTTTT
TRBJ2-3 TRBV12-5 many . CASGLSTSTDTQYF TGTGCTAGTGGTTTGAGTACTAGCACAGATACGCAGTATTTT
TRBJ2-1 TRBV29-1 few TRBD1 CSVRQGVGEQFF TGCAGCGTTAGACAGGGGGTGGGTGAGCAGTTCTTC
TRBJ2-2 TRBV6-2/TRBV6-3 few TRBD1 CASSYDSRDRVTGELFF TGTGCCAGCAGTTACGACTCCCGGGACAGGGTTACCGGGGAGCTGTTTTTT
TRBJ2-7 TRBV28 . . CASSPRLVYEQYF TGTGCCAGCAGCCCCCGACTAGTTTACGAGCAGTACTTC
TRBJ1-4 TRBV28 many TRBD1 CASSTGGRGTNEKLFF TGTGCCAGCAGTACAGGGGGCAGGGGAACTAATGAAAAACTGTTTTTT
TRBJ2-1 TRBV29-1 few . CSVAPYNEQFF TGCAGCGTAGCCCCCTACAATGAGCAGTTCTTC
TRBJ2-2 TRBV12-3/TRBV12-4 many TRBD1 CASSWTGNTGELFF TGTGCCAGCAGTTGGACAGGGAACACCGGGGAGCTGTTTTTT
TRBJ2-7 TRBV20-1 many . CSARDRTYAYEQYF TGCAGTGCTAGAGACAGGACTTACGCCTACGAGCAGTACTTC
TRBJ2-7 TRBV5-1 . TRBD2 CASSREGGGFSYEQYF TGCGCCAGCAGTCGGGAGGGGGGCGGGTTCTCCTACGAGCAGTACTTC
TRBJ1-5 TRBV20-1 . TRBD1 CSAIQDRGPISQPQHF TGCAGTGCCATCCAGGACAGGGGTCCGATCAGCCAGCCCCAGCATTTT
TRBJ2-1 TRBV18 many . CASSPGLTGVSYNEQFF TGTGCCAGCTCACCGGGGCTCACGGGAGTCTCCTACAATGAGCAGTTCTTC